The 10 T cell receptor beta chains below were found in one sample sequenced in a study of tumor-infiltrating lymphocytes in primary liver carcinoma. TCR beta cDNA was reverse-transcribed from about 550 ng of total RNA. The reaction used a constant-region primer and ProtoScript II reverse transcriptase. Three nested multiplex PCR rounds, a slightly modified ARM-PCR method, built the TCR beta libraries. Forward primers for TRBV1-TRBV30 and a C-beta reverse primer served the first two PCR rounds, at about 10 cycles each. TCRdb used MiXCR to reprocess the multiplex PCR reads, holding one entry per CDR3 protein. The table includes more than 150,000 distinct CDR3 sequences, approximately 60% detected once. Unsorted whole blood yielded the blood RNA, and germline DNA was also extracted. Source material: peripheral blood. Receptor source: a man aged 35 to 55 with primary liver carcinoma and hepatitis B virus infection.

Comments on this clonotype: One end of the junction fails to match germline, which may point to a read error. The rearrangement links TRBV11-1 to TRBJ2-2; D gene uncertain. The CDR3 is 12 amino acids. The germline gives CDR1 SGHAT, CDR2 FQDESV (reference sequence). CDR3 nucleotides: TGTGCCGGCAGCATAGTAACCGGGGAGCTGTTTTTT. Its protein product is CAGSIVTGELFF.

Details on this clonotype: Compared with germline, one end of the junction differs, possibly owing to a read error. The V call is TRBV4-2, the J call TRBJ2-5; possible D gene TRBD1, 6 bases. CDR1 is LGHNA and CDR2 is YNFKEQ in the germline V gene. The CDR3 is 16 amino acids. The CDR3 region is CASSKDNRQVDETQYF. The CDR3 DNA reads TGTGCCAGCAGCAAAGACAATCGACAGGTGGACGAGACCCAGTACTTC.

This clonotype showed up just a few times. At one end the junction does not follow the germline gene, possibly because of a read error. This rearrangement joins TRBV11-2 to TRBJ2-6; 8 nucleotides line up with TRBD1. This CDR3 comprises 18 residues. CDR1 is SGHAT, CDR2 FQNNGV, per germline. The DNA for the CDR3 is TGTGCCAGCAGCCGACGGACAGGGTTTGTGTTTGGGGCCAACGTCCTCACTTTC. Amino acid sequence: CASSRRTGFVFGANVLTF. The variable domain in full, with the rest retrieved from reference TRBV11-2 and TRBJ2-6, is EAGVAQSPRYKIIEKRQSVAFWCNPISGHATLYWYQQILGQGPKLLIQFQNNGVVDDSQLPKDRFSAERLKGVDSTLKIQPAKLEDSAVYLCASSRRTGFVFGANVLTFGAGSRLTVL.

Turning to this clonotype: A junction boundary mismatches the germline segment, possibly from a read error. V and J are TRBV11-2 and TRBJ2-1; D call uncertain. CDR3 length: 14 amino acids. Germline V gene lookup returns CDR1 SGHAT and CDR2 FQNNGV. The CDR3 bases are TGTGCCAGCAACTTAGATAGAGGAGTTGATGAGCAGTTCTTC. This sequence encodes CASNLDRGVDEQFF.

A few counts support this clonotype. V gene TRBV6-5 combines with J gene TRBJ1-3; D unresolved. The CDR3 is made up of 14 amino acids. V gave up 6 bases and J gave up 2 bases, with 11 bases separating them. Germline V lookup: CDR1 MNHEY, CDR2 SVGAGI. Here the CDR3 reads CASRTKVTGNTIYF. The CDR3 DNA is TGTGCCAGCAGAACCAAGGTGACTGGAAACACCATATATTTT.

This chain joins TRBV2 and TRBJ2-2; D remains unclear. CDR1 and CDR2 from the germline V gene are SNHLY and FYNNEI. This CDR3 comprises 14 residues. V lost 1 base and J lost 1, with 4 bases in between. The CDR3, as DNA: TGTGCCAGCAGTGAAGAGGGGAACACCGGGGAGCTGTTTTTT. This translates into CASSEEGNTGELFF.

About this clonotype: The junction departs from germline at one end; a sequencing error may be responsible. The rearrangement uses TRBV11-1 and TRBJ2-7; 10 bases are shared with TRBD2. Germline V gene sequence: CDR1 SGHAT, CDR2 FQDESV (reference sequence). The CDR3 is 14 amino acids. DNA of the CDR3: TGTGCAAGCAGCATAGCGGGGGGCTCCTACGAGCACTACTTC. It encodes CASSIAGGSYEHYF.

The chain has TRBV10-3 and TRBJ2-2; 7 bases align to TRBD2. The trim removed 11 bases at V and 0 bases at J, leaving 6 bases unmatched. CDR1 is ENHRY and CDR2 is SYGVKD in the germline V gene. The CDR3 runs 14 residues. The CDR3 spells CASGGTTNTGELFF. The CDR3 nucleotides are TGTGCCTCCGGGGGGACTACGAACACCGGGGAGCTGTTTTTT.

The V call is TRBV29-1, the J call TRBJ1-1; D is ambiguous. V lost 6 bases and J 1 base, leaving 9 bases between the germline ends. In germline, CDR1 is SQVTM, CDR2 ANQGSEA. This CDR3 region has 12 residues. Here the CDR3 DNA reads TGCAGCGTCCTCCTACCGAACACTGAAGCTTTCTTT. Protein product: CSVLLPNTEAFF.

Concerning this clonotype itself: One junction end disagrees with the germline gene, perhaps due to a read error. The chain uses TRBV13 and TRBJ1-6, with D hard to call. CDR3 length: 17 amino acids. Germline V gene lookup returns CDR1 PRHDT and CDR2 FYEKMQ (reference sequence). The CDR3, as DNA: TGTGCCAGCAGCCGCGGGGTGACTAGCTCCTATAATTCACCCCTCAACTTT. This encodes CASSRGVTSSYNSPLNF.